A single sample gave rise to the 31 T cell receptor beta chains below, sequenced in a study of T cells and Merkel cell carcinoma outcomes. The data were produced by immunoSEQ multiplex PCR, yet TCRdb's version contains in-frame clones alone and is incomplete. The table records about 19,000 clones, roughly 82% of them present only once. The sample comprised tumor tissue from Merkel cell carcinoma. The receptors originated from a human donor with Merkel cell carcinoma.

This clone has more than one count but fewer than ten. CDR3 DNA sequence: TGTGCCAGCAGCCGGGGTCCCTACGAGCAGTACTTC. It yields the protein CASSRGPYEQYF. V and J are TRBV7-9 and TRBJ2-7; perhaps TRBD2 as D (5 bases). V lost 5 bases, J lost 2 bases, and 7 bases lay in between. CDR3 length equals 12 residues. From germline, CDR1 is SEHNR and CDR2 FQNEAQ (reference sequence).

The rearrangement links TRBV6-1 to TRBJ2-7; D not certain. Deletions cut 3 bases from V and 1 base from J, with 10 bases between. Per germline, CDR1 MNHNS and CDR2 SASEGT. The CDR3 length is 14 residues. As DNA, the CDR3 is TGTGCCAGCAGTGAGGAAATAGGGTCCTACGAGCAGTACTTC. It yields the protein CASSEEIGSYEQYF.

The chain joins TRBV9 to TRBJ1-5; 7 bases match TRBD1. The CDR3 is 14 residues long. V shed 3 bases, J shed 7 bases, and the junction held 7 bases outside the gene matches. The germline CDR1 and CDR2 sequences are SGDLS and YYNGEE. The CDR3 DNA reads as TGTGCCAGCAGCGAAACAGGGGTGAGGCAGCCCCAGCATTTT. Translated: CASSETGVRQPQHF. The full variable domain, in which reference TRBV9 and TRBJ1-5 provide the parts outside the CDR3, is DSGVTQTPKHLITATGQRVTLRCSPRSGDLSVYWYQQSLDQGLQFLIQYYNGEERAKGNILERFSAQQFPDLHSELNLSSLELGDSALYFCASSETGVRQPQHFGDGTRLSIL.

The chain has TRBV7-9 and TRBJ1-2; 7 bases are a match to TRBD1. Unmatched junction bases numbered 9, after V lost 5 bases and J lost 3 bases. This CDR3 is built from 15 residues. Germline CDR1 and CDR2: SEHNR and FQNEAQ (reference sequence). CDR3 in amino acids: CASSPRWRGHYGYTF. In DNA form, the CDR3 reads TGTGCCAGCAGCCCTAGGTGGAGGGGGCACTATGGCTACACCTTC.

This chain links TRBV5-4 with TRBJ2-6, with D unresolved. The germline gives CDR1 SGHNT, CDR2 YYREEE (reference sequence). Trimming removed 3 bases from V and 0 bases from J, with 4 bases in between. The CDR3 is 14 amino acids. The CDR3 nucleotides read TGTGCCAGCAGCTGGGGCTCTGGGGCCAACGTCCTGACTTTC. Protein product: CASSWGSGANVLTF. Based on the CDR3 plus reference TRBV5-4 and TRBJ2-6, the full variable domain is ETGVTQSPTHLIKTRGQQVTLRCSSQSGHNTVSWYQQALGQGPQFIFQYYREEENGRGNFPPRFSGLQFPNYSSELNVNALELDDSALYLCASSWGSGANVLTFGAGSRLTVL.

The rearrangement joins TRBV6-5 to TRBJ1-4; no clear D gene. The V gene's germline CDR1 is MNHEY and CDR2 SVGAGI. V was shortened by 1 base and J by 7 bases, with 7 bases between the two germline ends. The length of the CDR3 is 13 residues. The CDR3 is CASSYFRGEKLFF. The DNA of the CDR3 is TGTGCCAGCAGTTACTTCAGAGGTGAAAAACTGTTTTTT.

The chain employs TRBV6-5 and TRBJ1-2, with D perhaps matching TRBD1 (6 bases). The CDR3 is made up of 14 amino acids. Between the trimmed V and J ends, which lost 6 bases and 5 bases, there was a span of 16 bases. Germline V gene sequence: CDR1 MNHEY, CDR2 SVGAGI. This chain's CDR3 is CASSHLQGQYGYTF. The CDR3 coding sequence is TGTGCCAGCAGCCATCTACAGGGTCAGTATGGCTACACCTTC.

This chain joins TRBV10-3 and TRBJ1-3; D is uncertain. The CDR3 spans 17 residues. V was shortened by 8 bases and J by 1 base, with 21 bases between the two germline ends. From germline, CDR1 is ENHRY and CDR2 SYGVKD. CDR3 sequence: CAIATPGKWWSGNTIYF. CDR3 sequence (DNA): TGTGCCATCGCGACTCCCGGAAAGTGGTGGTCTGGAAACACCATATATTTT.

The chain links TRBV4-2 to TRBJ1-1; D is unclear. Trimming took off 0 bases at V and 6 bases at J, with 17 bases between the two ends. CDR3 size: 16 residues. Germline V gene sequence: CDR1 LGHNA, CDR2 YNFKEQ. The CDR3 DNA is TGTGCCAGCAGCCAAGATATCTCCCGAACGGGATCTGAAGCTTTCTTT. Its protein is CASSQDISRTGSEAFF.

The chain is built from TRBV19 and TRBJ1-2, with 10 bases that match TRBD1. Germline-derived CDR1 and CDR2 are LNHDA and SQIVND (reference sequence). J lost 8 bases, V lost 5 bases, and 8 bases had no gene match. The CDR3 extends over 14 amino acids. The CDR3 is CASSADRGRRGYTF. In nucleotides, the CDR3 is TGTGCCAGTAGTGCGGACAGGGGGAGGAGGGGCTACACCTTC.

Comments on this clone: The junction and the germline gene differ at one end; a read error may be behind it. V usage is TRBV5-1 and J usage is TRBJ2-1; the D is unclear. Germline CDR1 and CDR2: SGHRS and YFSETQ. The CDR3 covers 11 residues. The CDR3 region has the DNA TGCGCTAGCAGTCTTTACAATGAGCAGTTCTTC. Encoded protein: CASSLYNEQFF.

V and J are TRBV5-1 and TRBJ1-1; D is ambiguous. Germline loops: CDR1 SGHRS, CDR2 YFSETQ. The CDR3 loop spans 13 amino acids. V lost 4 bases and J lost 2, with 9 bases in between. The CDR3 here is CASSPDANTEAFF. The CDR3 DNA reads as TGCGCCAGCAGCCCTGACGCAAACACTGAAGCTTTCTTT.

This chain links TRBV19 with TRBJ2-1, with TRBD2 matching over 9 bases. V dropped 1 base and J dropped 6; count of bases not matched to a gene: 7. This CDR3 is 16 amino acids long. Germline V CDR1 and CDR2: LNHDA, SQIVND (reference sequence). CDR3 protein: CASSIVGGRARNEQFF. The CDR3 nucleotides are TGTGCCAGTAGTATAGTCGGCGGGAGGGCCCGCAATGAGCAGTTCTTC.

This chain joins TRBV27 and TRBJ2-3; D is possibly TRBD1 (5 bases). This CDR3 spans 14 amino acids. With 7 bases removed from V and 1 base from J, the gap between germline ends came to 12 bases. Germline-derived CDR1 and CDR2 are MNHEY and SMNVEV (reference sequence). The CDR3 sequence is CASTGMGGTDTQYF. Written as DNA, the CDR3 is TGTGCCAGCACAGGGATGGGCGGCACAGATACGCAGTATTTT.

This clone was recorded a few times. The V call is TRBV5-4, the J call TRBJ2-7; D remains ambiguous. Germline loops: CDR1 SGHNT, CDR2 YYREEE (reference sequence). The CDR3 is made up of 13 amino acids. V was trimmed by 1 base and J by 2 bases, leaving 7 bases between them. The CDR3 DNA sequence: TGTGCCAGCAGCTTGCCCGGAGCCTACGAGCAGTACTTC. The encoded protein is CASSLPGAYEQYF.

This clone was found once. V gene TRBV10-3 combines with J gene TRBJ2-5; 14 nucleotides align to TRBD2. V dropped 0 bases and J dropped 4; count of bases not matched to a gene: 4. Germline values: CDR1 ENHRY, CDR2 SYGVKD. The CDR3 is 17 residues long. CDR3 amino acids: CAISESPGTSGRETQYF. CDR3 DNA: TGTGCCATCAGTGAGTCCCCAGGGACTAGCGGGAGAGAGACCCAGTACTTC.

This clone was counted a few times. The chain employs TRBV5-4 and TRBJ2-7; no clear D gene. Trimming removed 0 bases at V and 2 bases at J, with 15 bases between. The CDR3 contains 16 residues. Germline CDR1 SGHNT, CDR2 YYREEE (reference sequence). The CDR3 coding sequence is TGTGCCAGCAGCTTGGAAGCAGGAACCTATCCCTACGAGCAGTACTTC. Residues: CASSLEAGTYPYEQYF.

V gene TRBV14 combines with J gene TRBJ1-1; a weak D match, TRBD1 (5 bases). CDR1 and CDR2 from the germline V gene are SGHDN and FVKESK. The V and J ends lost 4 bases and 4 bases respectively, with 7 bases between them. The CDR3 covers 12 residues. The CDR3 sequence is CASSPGGTEAFF. Here the CDR3 DNA reads TGTGCCAGCAGCCCCGGGGGCACTGAAGCTTTCTTT.

This clone was observed a few times. The rearrangement uses TRBV30 and TRBJ2-7; possibly TRBD1 for D (7 bases). Trimming left V 5 bases short and J 3 bases short, with 17 bases between. The CDR3 length is 14 residues. Germline V gene lookup returns CDR1 GTSNPN and CDR2 SVGIG (reference sequence). This CDR3 reads CAWAPGGFIYEQYF. CDR3 nucleotides: TGTGCCTGGGCCCCAGGGGGGTTTATCTACGAGCAGTACTTC.

The chain has TRBV7-9 and TRBJ2-7, with 13 bases identical to TRBD2. Germline V gene data show CDR1 as SEHNR and CDR2 as FQNEAQ (reference sequence). The CDR3 contains 15 residues. V lost 10 bases to trimming and J lost 3 bases; unmatched junction nucleotides: 9. The CDR3: CAISTRLAGGYEQYF. As DNA, the CDR3 is TGTGCCATTTCGACCCGACTAGCGGGAGGCTACGAGCAGTACTTC.

The rearrangement uses TRBV18 and TRBJ1-2; D call uncertain. CDR1 and CDR2 (germline): KGHSH, LQKENI. Deletions cut 6 bases from V and 5 bases from J, with 19 bases between. This CDR3 is built from 15 residues. The CDR3 region is CASSPGSRPVYGYTF. Here the CDR3 DNA reads TGTGCCAGCTCCCCTGGATCTCGCCCTGTATATGGCTACACCTTC.

The rearrangement joins TRBV7-9 to TRBJ2-2; D is unresolved. The length of the CDR3 is 19 residues. The germline CDR1 and CDR2 sequences are SEHNR and FQNEAQ (reference sequence). The ends were cut back, 5 bases at V and 5 bases at J, with 27 bases in the middle. CDR3 residues: CASSPDLQTLGRLTGELFF. CDR3 nucleotide sequence: TGTGCCAGCAGCCCAGACTTGCAAACGCTGGGTCGGTTAACCGGGGAGCTGTTTTTT.

As concerns this clone: Its ends do not fully match the called genes, so a read error is possible. This rearrangement joins TRBV6-1 to TRBJ1-2; the D is unclear. This CDR3 is built from 14 residues. Per germline, CDR1 MNHNS and CDR2 SASEGT. This CDR3 is CASSEAQSDYGYTF. The CDR3 bases are TGTGCCAGCAGTGAAGCGCAGTCGGATTATGGTTACACCTTC.

This chain connects TRBV10-3 to TRBJ2-1; D gene uncertain. This CDR3 comprises 15 residues. V lost 3 bases to trimming and J lost 4 bases, with 13 bases between them. Germline V CDR1 and CDR2: ENHRY, SYGVKD. CDR3 region: CAISEGYWVYNEQFF. The CDR3 DNA reads as TGTGCCATCAGTGAAGGATATTGGGTATACAATGAGCAGTTCTTC.

The V gene is TRBV4-2, the J gene TRBJ1-2, with unresolved D. V dropped 4 bases and J dropped 3 bases, with 18 bases sitting between them. The CDR3 is 16 residues long. Germline lookup yields CDR1 LGHNA and CDR2 YNFKEQ. CDR3 loop: CASSPGGAKRDYGYTF. The CDR3 region has the DNA TGTGCCAGCAGCCCTGGAGGAGCCAAGCGTGACTATGGCTACACCTTC.

This chain joins TRBV6-1 and TRBJ2-7, with D unclear. The germline V and J ends were trimmed by 8 bases and 4 bases, with 12 bases remaining between them. Germline V lookup: CDR1 MNHNS, CDR2 SASEGT. The CDR3 spans 12 residues. This chain's CDR3 is CASGPYGYEQYF. As DNA, the CDR3 is TGTGCCAGCGGACCCTATGGGTACGAGCAGTACTTC.

Remarks on this clone: Compared with germline, one end of the junction differs, possibly owing to a read error. This sample includes further DNA sequences coding for the same CDR3. This chain links TRBV10-3 with TRBJ2-7; possibly TRBD1 for D (6 bases). Germline CDR1 and CDR2: ENHRY and SYGVKD. This CDR3 region has 16 residues. The CDR3, as DNA: TGTGCTATCAGTGAATCAAGCGGCGGCAGGGGCGACGAGCAGTACTTC. Translated, it gives CAISESSGGRGDEQYF.

As concerns this clone: Other DNA sequences in this specimen translate into the identical CDR3. The chain recombines TRBV19 with TRBJ2-5; no clear D. Between the trimmed V and J ends, which lost 5 bases and 2 bases, there was a span of 12 bases. This CDR3 is 14 amino acids long. CDR1 is LNHDA, CDR2 SQIVND, per germline (reference sequence). CDR3 region: CASSPQTDQETQYF. CDR3 sequence (DNA): TGTGCCAGTAGTCCCCAGACGGATCAAGAGACCCAGTACTTC.

On this clone itself: Mismatch with germline at one junction end may stem from a read error. The rearrangement links TRBV20-1 to TRBJ1-1; D is undetermined. The CDR3 loop spans 11 amino acids. Germline loops: CDR1 DFQATT, CDR2 SNEGSKA (reference sequence). This CDR3 is CSARTLGVAFF. The CDR3 DNA sequence: TGCAGTGCCCGCACTCTCGGAGTGGCTTTTTTT.

The rearrangement uses TRBV6-5 and TRBJ2-2; the D is unclear. The germline V and J ends were trimmed by 6 bases and 1 base, with 12 bases remaining between them. CDR3 length: 15 residues. Germline values: CDR1 MNHEY, CDR2 SVGAGI. In nucleotides, the CDR3 is TGTGCCAGCAGCCGAGATAACTTGAACACCGGGGAGCTGTTTTTT. Translating gives CASSRDNLNTGELFF.

This chain uses TRBV10-3 with TRBJ2-2; D is unresolved. The CDR3 contains 14 residues. Per the germline V gene, CDR1 is ENHRY and CDR2 is SYGVKD. V gave up 7 bases and J gave up 3 bases, with 12 bases separating them. The CDR3 DNA is TGTGCCATCACCCCTAACTCGGACACCGGGGAGCTGTTTTTT. Amino acids: CAITPNSDTGELFF.